By frequency, the clone carrying this T cell receptor beta chain registers large. As yet, its antigen is unknown. This entry comes from a study of T cells in severe cutaneous drug reactions. Study overall: Patients were recruited from Taiwan, Thailand and Europe between the early 2010s and the late 2010s. Patients in acute or recovery stage gave blister fluids/cells and PBMC.

Study-level points and caveats: TRBV12-4 use rose strongly in carbamazepine-induced Stevens-Johnson syndrome or toxic epidermal necrolysis, averaging approximately 32% in blister cells and about 5% in PBMC.

The CDR3 covers 16 residues. Germline V gene sequence: CDR1 MNHEY, CDR2 SVGAGI. Carbamazepine had induced Stevens-Johnson syndrome or toxic epidermal necrolysis in the sequenced donors. Libraries were made by iRepertoire multiplex PCR with TCR subtype-specific primers for bulk and single-cell sequencing. Following a re-call of the multiplex PCR reads, TCRdb has one entry per CDR3 protein and lacks DNA. The repertoire table contains about 550 distinct CDR3 sequences. Sequences were obtained from PBMCs. V and J are TRBV6-5 and TRBJ2-1; lacking DNA, the TRBD1 call made by TCRdb goes unchecked. The clonotype comes from a human donor with Stevens-Johnson syndrome, a severe cutaneous drug reaction. The CDR3 region is CASSYRGQGVANEQFF.